These 26 T cell receptor beta chains came from one sample sequenced in a study of blood T cell repertoires in COVID-19. TCRdb keeps only in-frame clones here, not all; method: immunoSEQ multiplex PCR. This table holds 200,000 to 300,000 clones, about 82% found once. Sequencing used peripheral blood. These receptors were taken from a woman over 75 with COVID-19, enrolled during active disease.

This chain links TRBV5-4 with TRBJ2-3; 13 bases match TRBD2. The germline V gene has CDR1 SGHNT and CDR2 YYREEE (reference sequence). V dropped 4 bases and J dropped 8; count of bases not matched to a gene: 7. CDR3 size: 15 residues. CDR3 residues: CASSHPTSGGSTQYF. CDR3 nucleotide sequence: TGTGCCAGCAGCCATCCGACTAGCGGGGGGTCTACGCAGTATTTT. The full variable domain, completed using reference TRBV5-4 and TRBJ2-3, is ETGVTQSPTHLIKTRGQQVTLRCSSQSGHNTVSWYQQALGQGPQFIFQYYREEENGRGNFPPRFSGLQFPNYSSELNVNALELDDSALYLCASSHPTSGGSTQYFGPGTRLTVL.

The genes are TRBV3-1 (or the pseudogene TRBV3-2) and TRBJ1-3; TRBD1 is a possible D gene (6 bases). Trimming stripped 4 bases from V and 0 bases from J, with 7 bases between. The CDR3 contains 14 residues. Germline V CDR1 and CDR2: LGHDT, YNNKEL (reference sequence). The CDR3 here is CASSPGASGNTIYF. As DNA, the CDR3 is TGTGCCAGCAGCCCAGGGGCCTCTGGAAACACCATATATTTT.

The J gene is TRBJ1-2, the V gene TRBV18; 7 bases are a match to TRBD1. Germline V gene sequence: CDR1 KGHSH, CDR2 LQKENI. V lost 5 bases to trimming and J lost 4 bases; unmatched junction nucleotides: 7. This CDR3 spans 14 amino acids. This CDR3 is CASSIDQGGYGYTF. The CDR3, as DNA: TGTGCCAGCTCAATTGACCAGGGGGGCTATGGCTACACCTTC. Full variable domain (missing parts from reference TRBV18 and TRBJ1-2): NAGVMQNPRHLVRRRGQEARLRCSPMKGHSHVYWYRQLPEEGLKFMVYLQKENIIDESGMPKERFSAEFPKEGPSILRIQQVVRGDSAAYFCASSIDQGGYGYTFGSGTRLTVV.

The chain is built from TRBV19 and TRBJ2-1, with 10 bases identical to TRBD2. The ends lost 3 bases at V and 8 bases at J; junction bases unmatched: 4. Looked up from germline, CDR1 is LNHDA and CDR2 is SQIVND (reference sequence). CDR3 length: 14 amino acids. The DNA for the CDR3 is TGTGCCAGTAGTATCACTAGCGGGGTATATGAGCAGTTCTTC. Amino acid sequence: CASSITSGVYEQFF.

The chain uses TRBV7-3 and TRBJ2-5; D remains unclear. Trimming cost V 5 bases and J 2 bases, with 9 bases left between them. This CDR3 spans 13 amino acids. Germline V gene lookup returns CDR1 SGHTA and CDR2 FQGTGA. CDR3 loop: CASSPQTQETQYF. Here the CDR3 DNA reads TGTGCCAGCAGCCCACAGACACAAGAGACCCAGTACTTC.

V gene TRBV2 combines with J gene TRBJ1-4; the match to TRBD1 covers 7 bases. Unmatched junction bases numbered 4, after V lost 5 bases and J lost 4 bases. This CDR3 spans 14 amino acids. Germline lookup yields CDR1 SNHLY and CDR2 FYNNEI. For the CDR3, the DNA is TGTGCCAGCAGTTACGACAGGGTTAATGAAAAACTGTTTTTT. Translation: CASSYDRVNEKLFF.

The rearrangement joins TRBV12-3 or TRBV12-4 to TRBJ1-2; no reliable D call. The CDR3 covers 13 residues. V was clipped by 2 bases and J by 4 bases, with 8 bases between them. The CDR3 DNA reads as TGTGCCAGCAGTTTAATCCAGTTCTATGGCTACACCTTC. Amino acids: CASSLIQFYGYTF.

The rearrangement links TRBV4-3 to TRBJ1-1, with D tentatively TRBD1 (6 bases). In germline, CDR1 is LGHNA, CDR2 YSLEER. The germline V and J ends were trimmed by 2 bases and 0 bases, with 10 bases remaining between them. The CDR3 runs to 15 residues. The CDR3 protein is CASSQKDRLNTEAFF. CDR3 DNA sequence: TGCGCCAGCAGCCAAAAGGACAGACTGAACACTGAAGCTTTCTTT.

The rearrangement joins TRBV19 to TRBJ1-4, with D possibly being TRBD1 (6 bases). The CDR3 sequence is 15 residues long. V lost 5 bases and J lost 8, with 18 bases in between. Germline CDR1 LNHDA, CDR2 SQIVND (reference sequence). The CDR3 reads CASSVTGIGREKLFF. The CDR3 DNA follows: TGTGCCAGTAGTGTAACAGGGATCGGGAGGGAAAAACTGTTTTTT.

This chain connects TRBV19 to TRBJ1-1; the D gene is possibly TRBD1 (6 bases). Germline V lookup: CDR1 LNHDA, CDR2 SQIVND (reference sequence). This CDR3 spans 13 amino acids. The CDR3 here is CVTHTGLNTEAFF. The CDR3 nucleotides are TGTGTGACCCACACAGGGCTGAACACTGAAGCTTTCTTT.

The genes are TRBV6-5 and TRBJ2-3; no clear D. The CDR3 is 12 amino acids. Germline assignment: CDR1 MNHEY and CDR2 SVGAGI. Trimming removed 6 bases from V and 4 bases from J, with 8 bases in between. The CDR3 here is CASSLSSDTQYF. In DNA form, the CDR3 reads TGTGCCAGCAGCCTTTCGTCAGATACGCAGTATTTT.

The chain couples TRBV7-2 to TRBJ1-4, with a tentative D call TRBD1 (5 bases). The germline V gene has CDR1 SGHTA and CDR2 FQGNSA. V lost 1 base, J lost 7 bases, and 13 bases lay in between. This CDR3 has 15 amino acids. CDR3 DNA sequence: TGTGCCAGCAGCTTAGGGCCGACAGATAGTGAAAAACTGTTTTTT. It encodes CASSLGPTDSEKLFF. Full variable domain (remainder filled in from reference TRBV7-2 and TRBJ1-4): GAGVSQSPSNKVTEKGKDVELRCDPISGHTALYWYRQSLGQGLEFLIYFQGNSAPDKSGLPSDRFSAERTGGSVSTLTIQRTQQEDSAVYLCASSLGPTDSEKLFFGSGTQLSVL.

The J gene is TRBJ2-7, the V gene TRBV7-2; the D gene is possibly TRBD1 (5 bases). There are 17 residues in the CDR3. V lost 1 base to trimming and J lost 0 bases, with 16 bases between them. Looked up from germline, CDR1 is SGHTA and CDR2 is FQGNSA. The CDR3 sequence is CASSLEGKGLGSYEQYF. The CDR3 DNA reads as TGTGCCAGCAGCTTAGAGGGGAAGGGGTTGGGCTCCTACGAGCAGTACTTC.

This clone was found once. The chain is built from TRBV5-6 and TRBJ1-5; no clear D gene. The CDR3 loop spans 13 amino acids. Germline CDR1 and CDR2: SGHDT and YYEEEE. The ends were cut back, 4 bases at V and 6 bases at J, with 11 bases in the middle. CDR3 region: CASSTRRGQPQHF. The CDR3 DNA is TGTGCCAGCAGCACTCGACGGGGTCAGCCCCAGCATTTT.

The V gene is TRBV28, the J gene TRBJ1-2; 9 bases are a match to TRBD1. V trimming: 6 bases; J trimming: 5 bases; junction bases outside the gene matches: 7. The CDR3 is made up of 14 amino acids. Looked up from germline, CDR1 is MDHEN and CDR2 is SYDVKM. The CDR3 nucleotides are TGTGCCAGCAGCCCGGGACAGGGAAGATATGGCTACACCTTC. The encoded protein is CASSPGQGRYGYTF.

This clone has a single count. The chain combines TRBV5-8 with TRBJ1-5; TRBD1 is a possible D gene (5 bases). Trimming removed 5 bases at V and 1 base at J, with 10 bases between. The CDR3 contains 14 residues. Looked up from germline, CDR1 is SGHTS and CDR2 is YDEGEE. CDR3 region: CASRSRQSNQPQHF. The CDR3 nucleotides read TGTGCCAGCAGATCTCGACAGAGCAATCAGCCCCAGCATTTT. The whole variable domain, remainder taken from reference TRBV5-8 and TRBJ1-5, is EAGVTQSPTHLIKTRGQQATLRCSPISGHTSVYWYQQALGLGLQFLLWYDEGEERNRGNFPPRFSGRQFPNYSSELNVNALELEDSALYLCASRSRQSNQPQHFGDGTRLSIL.

Details on this clone: This sample includes further DNA sequences coding for the same CDR3. The CDR3 DNA is TGTGCCAGCAGCTTAGGGGGGGGCTCCTACAATGAGCAGTTCTTC. This sequence encodes CASSLGGGSYNEQFF. The rearrangement joins TRBV11-3 to TRBJ2-1, with 7 bases that match TRBD2. The J segment lost 0 bases and the V segment lost 1 base, leaving 0 bases of the junction unmatched. Germline V gene sequence: CDR1 SGHNT, CDR2 YENEEA. The CDR3 has 15 amino acids.

J is TRBJ2-1 and V is TRBV10-3, with 8 nucleotides matching TRBD2. V lost 4 bases to trimming and J lost 5 bases; unmatched junction nucleotides: 7. CDR1 and CDR2 (germline): ENHRY, SYGVKD. This CDR3 is built from 15 residues. CDR3 bases: TGTGCCATCAGTGGGGGACTAGGGCAAAACAATGAGCAGTTCTTC. Protein product: CAISGGLGQNNEQFF.

This chain uses TRBV12-3 or TRBV12-4 with TRBJ1-1; D is unresolved. Trimming left V 5 bases short and J 1 base short, with 8 bases between. The CDR3 contains 13 residues. The CDR3 sequence: CASSVTTNTEAFF. In DNA form, the CDR3 reads TGTGCCAGCAGTGTGACAACGAACACTGAAGCTTTCTTT.

The chain has TRBV2 and TRBJ1-1; TRBD1 aligns across 7 bases. Germline V gene data show CDR1 as SNHLY and CDR2 as FYNNEI. The CDR3 extends over 17 amino acids. With 3 bases clipped from V and 0 bases from J, the junction kept 10 bases outside the gene matches. CDR3 region: CASSDLFTGTVNTEAFF. The DNA of the CDR3 is TGTGCCAGCAGTGACCTCTTCACCGGGACAGTGAACACTGAAGCTTTCTTT.

The V call is TRBV19, the J call TRBJ1-2; D is possibly TRBD1 (5 bases). Germline CDR1 and CDR2: LNHDA and SQIVND (reference sequence). Trimming shortened V by 5 bases and J by 4 bases, and 20 bases separated the two germline ends. The CDR3 spans 16 residues. The CDR3 DNA reads TGTGCCAGTAGTCGGAACTTCGACAGAACCCTCTATGGCTACACCTTC. Translating gives CASSRNFDRTLYGYTF.

The V and J genes are TRBV19 and TRBJ1-6; 7 bases align to TRBD1. The CDR3 runs 17 residues. J lost 7 bases, V lost 0 bases, and 9 bases had no gene match. Germline V gene data show CDR1 as LNHDA and CDR2 as SQIVND (reference sequence). CDR3 bases: TGTGCCAGTAGTATAGATCCACCGGGACAGAGCAATTCACCCCTCCACTTT. Protein sequence: CASSIDPPGQSNSPLHF.

The V gene is TRBV6-5, the J gene TRBJ1-6, with unresolved D. The V end was cut by 2 bases, the J end by 8 bases, with 13 bases between. The germline V gene has CDR1 MNHEY and CDR2 SVGAGI. This CDR3 has 15 residues. DNA for the CDR3: TGTGCCAGCAGTTACGGAGGGTCTAGGGATTCACCCCTCCACTTT. Its protein is CASSYGGSRDSPLHF.

As for this clone: Other DNA sequences of this sample code for an identical CDR3. This chain uses TRBV7-2 with TRBJ1-1; no clear D. The V end was cut by 4 bases, the J end by 5 bases, with 11 bases between. Germline V gene sequence: CDR1 SGHTA, CDR2 FQGNSA. CDR3 length: 13 residues. This chain's CDR3 is CASSSQPGTEAFF. DNA of the CDR3: TGTGCCAGCAGCTCCCAGCCGGGAACTGAAGCTTTCTTT.

The rearrangement uses TRBV7-9 and TRBJ1-3; 8 nucleotides line up with TRBD1. V gave up 5 bases and J gave up 16 bases; unmatched junction bases: 7. Germline CDR1 and CDR2: SEHNR and FQNEAQ (reference sequence). This CDR3 has 11 residues. CDR3 bases: TGTGCCAGCAGCCTCTTGGACAGGGCGTATTTT. It is translated as CASSLLDRAYF.

A single count supports this clone. The chain recombines TRBV5-1 with TRBJ1-1; no reliable D call. The germline gives CDR1 SGHRS, CDR2 YFSETQ. Trimming removed 4 bases from V and 5 bases from J, with 12 bases in between. The CDR3 runs 13 residues. CDR3 residues: CASSGHFGTEAFF. In DNA form, the CDR3 reads TGCGCCAGCAGCGGGCACTTTGGGACTGAAGCTTTCTTT.